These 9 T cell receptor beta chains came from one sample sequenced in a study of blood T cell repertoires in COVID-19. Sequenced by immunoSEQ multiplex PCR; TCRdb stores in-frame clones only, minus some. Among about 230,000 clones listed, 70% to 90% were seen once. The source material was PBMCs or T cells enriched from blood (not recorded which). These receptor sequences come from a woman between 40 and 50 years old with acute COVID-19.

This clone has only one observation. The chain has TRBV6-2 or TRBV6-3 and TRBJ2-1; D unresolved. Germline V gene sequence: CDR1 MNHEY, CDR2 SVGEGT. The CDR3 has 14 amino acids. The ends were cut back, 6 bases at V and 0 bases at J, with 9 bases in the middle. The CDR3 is CASSREPSYNEQFF. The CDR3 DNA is TGTGCCAGCAGCCGAGAGCCCTCCTACAATGAGCAGTTCTTC.

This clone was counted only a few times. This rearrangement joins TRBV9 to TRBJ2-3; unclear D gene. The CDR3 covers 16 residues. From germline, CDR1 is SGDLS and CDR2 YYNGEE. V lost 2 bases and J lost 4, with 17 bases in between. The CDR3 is CASSVRGLAVSDTQYF. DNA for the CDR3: TGTGCCAGCAGCGTCCGCGGATTAGCAGTGTCAGATACGCAGTATTTT.

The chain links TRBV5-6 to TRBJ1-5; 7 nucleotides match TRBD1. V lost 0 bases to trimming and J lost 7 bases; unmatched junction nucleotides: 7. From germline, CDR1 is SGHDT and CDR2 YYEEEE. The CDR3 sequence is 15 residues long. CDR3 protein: CASSLAPTGDQPQHF. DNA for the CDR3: TGTGCCAGCAGCTTGGCCCCAACAGGGGACCAGCCCCAGCATTTT. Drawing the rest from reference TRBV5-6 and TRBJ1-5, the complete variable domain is DAGVTQSPTHLIKTRGQQVTLRCSPKSGHDTVSWYQQALGQGPQFIFQYYEEEERQRGNFPDRFSGHQFPNYSSELNVNALLLGDSALYLCASSLAPTGDQPQHFGDGTRLSIL.

The DNA for the CDR3 is TGTGCCAGCAGCTTAGGCAGGGGTCTAGATACGCAGTATTTT. Its translation is CASSLGRGLDTQYF. This rearrangement joins TRBV13 to TRBJ2-3; D may be TRBD1 (6 bases). This CDR3 has 14 residues. Trimming pared 0 bases from V and 5 bases from J, leaving 9 bases between. CDR1 is PRHDT and CDR2 is FYEKMQ in the germline V gene (reference sequence). The complete variable domain, with remaining parts taken from reference TRBV13 and TRBJ2-3, reads AAGVIQSPRHLIKEKRETATLKCYPIPRHDTVYWYQQGPGQDPQFLISFYEKMQSDKGSIPDRFSAQQFSDYHSELNMSSLELGDSALYFCASSLGRGLDTQYFGPGTRLTVL.

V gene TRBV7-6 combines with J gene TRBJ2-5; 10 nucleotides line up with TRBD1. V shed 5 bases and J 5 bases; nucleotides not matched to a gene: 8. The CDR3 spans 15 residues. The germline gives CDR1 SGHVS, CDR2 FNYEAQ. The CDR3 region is CASSPGTGERETQYF. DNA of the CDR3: TGTGCCAGCAGCCCCGGGACAGGGGAGCGGGAGACCCAGTACTTC.

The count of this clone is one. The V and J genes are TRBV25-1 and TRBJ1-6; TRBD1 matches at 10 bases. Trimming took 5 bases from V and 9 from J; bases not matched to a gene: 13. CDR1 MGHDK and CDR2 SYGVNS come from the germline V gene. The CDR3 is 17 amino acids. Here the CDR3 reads CASSKSTGTGVGSPLHF. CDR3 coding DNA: TGTGCCAGCAGTAAATCTACGGGGACAGGGGTTGGTTCACCCCTCCACTTT.

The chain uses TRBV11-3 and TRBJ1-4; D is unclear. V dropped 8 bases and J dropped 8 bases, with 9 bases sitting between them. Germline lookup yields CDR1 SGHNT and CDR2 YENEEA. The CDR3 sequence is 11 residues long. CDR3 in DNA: TGTGCCAGCTCACTCAGGGAAAAACTGTTTTTT. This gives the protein CASSLREKLFF.

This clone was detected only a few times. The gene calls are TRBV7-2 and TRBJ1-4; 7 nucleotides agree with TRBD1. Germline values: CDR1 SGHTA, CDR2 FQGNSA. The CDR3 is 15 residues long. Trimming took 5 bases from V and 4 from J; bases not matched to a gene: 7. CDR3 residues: CASSPRGQYNEKLFF. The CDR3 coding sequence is TGTGCCAGCAGCCCTAGGGGACAGTATAATGAAAAACTGTTTTTT.

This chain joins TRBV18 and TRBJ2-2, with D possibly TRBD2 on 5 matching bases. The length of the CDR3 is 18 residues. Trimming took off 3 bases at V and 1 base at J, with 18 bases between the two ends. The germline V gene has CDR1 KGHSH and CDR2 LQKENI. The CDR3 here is CASSPASGQTKNTGELFF. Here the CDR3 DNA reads TGTGCCAGCTCACCGGCCAGCGGCCAAACCAAGAACACCGGGGAGCTGTTTTTT.